The next 8 T cell receptor beta chains were all read from a single sample in a study of Tregs in tolerant kidney transplant recipients. Sequencing used immunoSEQ multiplex PCR; TCRdb keeps in-frame clones, though not all of them. The profile shows 200,000 to 300,000 clones, around 82% of them singletons. Source material: CD4+ T cells from blood. These receptors all come from a human donor in good health.

The genes are TRBV7-6 and TRBJ2-7; 8 bases fit TRBD2. Germline V gene data show CDR1 as SGHVS and CDR2 as FNYEAQ. The CDR3 extends over 17 amino acids. V dropped 4 bases and J dropped 2; count of bases not matched to a gene: 13. CDR3: CASSSFNIAGPTYEQYF. In nucleotides, the CDR3 is TGTGCCAGCAGCTCCTTCAATATAGCGGGACCCACCTACGAGCAGTACTTC. Variable domain in full (rest from reference TRBV7-6 and TRBJ2-7): GAGVSQSPRYKVTKRGQDVALRCDPISGHVSLYWYRQALGQGPEFLTYFNYEAQQDKSGLPNDRFSAERPEGSISTLTIQRTEQRDSAMYRCASSSFNIAGPTYEQYFGPGTRLTVT.

This chain links TRBV28 with TRBJ1-2; 7 bases fit TRBD1. V lost 9 bases, J lost 0 bases, and 4 bases stayed unmatched. The length of the CDR3 is 13 residues. Germline V CDR1 and CDR2: MDHEN, SYDVKM. CDR3 in amino acids: CASGTAANYGYTF. The CDR3 region has the DNA TGTGCCAGTGGGACAGCGGCTAACTATGGCTACACCTTC.

V gene TRBV28 combines with J gene TRBJ1-1, with unresolved D. Trimming left V 1 base short and J 5 bases short, with 11 bases between. CDR3 size: 14 residues. Germline CDR1 reads MDHEN; CDR2 reads SYDVKM. The CDR3 DNA follows: TGTGCCAGCAGTTTATATCCAGTTAGGACTGAAGCTTTCTTT. Translation: CASSLYPVRTEAFF. The entire variable domain, with the rest obtained from reference TRBV28 and TRBJ1-1, is as follows: DVKVTQSSRYLVKRTGEKVFLECVQDMDHENMFWYRQDPGLGLRLIYFSYDVKMKEKGDIPEGYSVSREKKERFSLILESASTNQTSMYLCASSLYPVRTEAFFGQGTRLTVV.

V gene TRBV7-8 combines with J gene TRBJ1-3, with TRBD1 as a possible D gene (6 bases). This CDR3 spans 14 amino acids. Per the germline V gene, CDR1 is SGHVS and CDR2 is FQNEAQ. V lost 2 bases to trimming and J lost 7 bases, with 12 bases between them. For the CDR3, the DNA is TGTGCCAGCAGCTTACCGGGGGCGCGGAACACCATATATTTT. Its protein product is CASSLPGARNTIYF.

On this clone itself: Other nucleotide sequences in the sample specify the same CDR3. The chain combines TRBV2 with TRBJ2-3; the match to TRBD2 covers 8 bases. The CDR3 sequence is 15 residues long. After removal of 9 bases from V and 2 bases from J, the junction contained 10 bases not matched to a gene. Per the germline V gene, CDR1 is SNHLY and CDR2 is FYNNEI. DNA of the CDR3: TGTGCCAGTCGAATTGGACTAGCTTACACAGATACGCAGTATTTT. This translates into CASRIGLAYTDTQYF. Combining the CDR3 with reference TRBV2 and TRBJ2-3 gives the whole variable domain EPEVTQTPSHQVTQMGQEVILRCVPISNHLYFYWYRQILGQKVEFLVSFYNNEISEKSEIFDDQFSVERPDGSNFTLKIRSTKLEDSAMYFCASRIGLAYTDTQYFGPGTRLTVL.

This clone was seen more than once but under ten times. This chain uses TRBV5-6 with TRBJ2-2, with 9 bases identical to TRBD1. The CDR3 runs 15 residues. CDR1 and CDR2 (germline): SGHDT, YYEEEE. V dropped 5 bases and J dropped 6; count of bases not matched to a gene: 8. The DNA for the CDR3 is TGTGCCAGCAGTTTGCCGGGACAGGGTCCCGGGGAGCTGTTTTTT. It translates to CASSLPGQGPGELFF. Complete variable domain (other parts from reference TRBV5-6 and TRBJ2-2): DAGVTQSPTHLIKTRGQQVTLRCSPKSGHDTVSWYQQALGQGPQFIFQYYEEEERQRGNFPDRFSGHQFPNYSSELNVNALLLGDSALYLCASSLPGQGPGELFFGEGSRLTVL.

V usage is TRBV5-1 and J usage is TRBJ2-5, with D possibly matching TRBD1 (6 bases). CDR1 SGHRS and CDR2 YFSETQ come from the germline V gene. V was trimmed by 2 bases and J by 2 bases, leaving 10 bases between them. The CDR3 is 14 amino acids. CDR3 amino acids: CASSLQGFQETQYF. CDR3 DNA sequence: TGCGCCAGCAGCTTACAGGGATTTCAAGAGACCCAGTACTTC.

The chain uses TRBV6-6 and TRBJ2-7, with D tentatively TRBD1 (6 bases). Germline CDR1 and CDR2: MNHNY and SVGAGI (reference sequence). Trimming shortened V by 4 bases and J by 5 bases, and 18 bases separated the two germline ends. The CDR3 is made up of 15 amino acids. CDR3 sequence (DNA): TGTGCCAGCAGTTCTCCACAGGGACCTCGGGACGAGCAGTACTTC. Amino acid sequence: CASSSPQGPRDEQYF.